The 27 T cell receptor beta chains in this list originate from one sample, sequenced in a study of blood T cells in healthy people across ages. A sample-barcoded 5' primer and a J-beta primer mix were used in a second PCR of about 7 to 11 cycles. TCRdb ran MiXCR on the 5' RACE reads and lists one entry per CDR3 protein. The table has around 520,000 distinct CDR3 sequences, roughly a quarter seen once. This sample was shared with a second study, whose subject was T cells of mothers and their children.

Input material: blood. The receptors here all came from a boy between 2 and 10 years old in good health.

The CDR3 DNA reads TGCAGTGCTAGAAGACAGGGAGGCGCTAACTATGGCTACACCTTC. Translating it yields CSARRQGGANYGYTF. The chain joins TRBV20-1 to TRBJ1-2; 7 bases are a match to TRBD1. V lost 2 bases, J lost 0 bases, and 6 bases stayed unmatched. The CDR3 contains 15 residues. Germline CDR1 is DFQATT and CDR2 is SNEGSKA (reference sequence).

This clonotype occurred a few times. This chain links TRBV2 with TRBJ2-1; no reliable D call. CDR3 length equals 12 residues. Germline V CDR1 and CDR2: SNHLY, FYNNEI. The ends were cut back, 7 bases at V and 5 bases at J, with 9 bases in the middle. The CDR3 is CASISVDNEQFF. As DNA, the CDR3 is TGTGCCAGCATTTCGGTCGACAATGAGCAGTTCTTC.

V and J are TRBV6-2 or TRBV6-3 and TRBJ2-5; maybe TRBD2 (6 bases). The J call is uncertain, as TRBJ2-1 better fits the DNA end. In germline, CDR1 is MNHEY, CDR2 SVGEGT. The length of the CDR3 is 16 residues. This CDR3 reads CASSYSPGTVGDEQFF. In DNA, the CDR3 is TGTGCCAGCAGTTACTCACCCGGGACTGTCGGTGATGAGCAGTTCTTC.

This clonotype was observed a handful of times. CDR3 DNA sequence: TGTGCCAGCAGAGGAATTCTTAGTGCTGTAGGTTCACCCCTCCACTTT. Its translation: CASRGILSAVGSPLHF. The V call is TRBV6-1, the J call TRBJ1-6, with D unresolved. CDR3 length: 16 residues. V was cut by 6 bases and J by 9 bases, with 21 bases left in between. The germline V gene encodes CDR1 MNHNS and CDR2 SASEGT.

This clonotype has only a few counts. At one end, the junction sequence differs from germline, possibly due to a read error. The V gene is TRBV5-8, the J gene TRBJ2-1; D gene unclear. Per germline, CDR1 SGHTS and CDR2 YDEGEE. CDR3 size: 10 residues. For the CDR3, the DNA is TGTGCCAGCAGCCCTACTGGTGCGCTCTTC. This encodes CASSPTGALF.

In this sample, this clonotype turned up a few times. The chain is built from TRBV18 and TRBJ2-5; 10 nucleotides agree with TRBD1. TRBJ2-7 matches the DNA end more closely, so the J call is doubtful. The CDR3 covers 14 residues. Germline CDR1 reads KGHSH; CDR2 reads LQKENI. Written as DNA, the CDR3 is TGTGCCAGCTCACCACGGGACAGGGGCGACGAGCAGTACTTC. Its translation: CASSPRDRGDEQYF.

V is TRBV4-3 and J is TRBJ2-1, with D possibly being TRBD2 (6 bases). The V end was cut by 6 bases, the J end by 5 bases, with 14 bases between. This CDR3 contains 14 residues. Germline V CDR1 and CDR2: LGHNA, YSLEER. The CDR3 DNA reads as TGCGCCAGCAGTTCAATCGGGGGTGACAATGAGCAGTTCTTC. It encodes CASSSIGGDNEQFF.

This clonotype was observed a single time. J is TRBJ1-2 and V is TRBV29-1; D possibly corresponds to TRBD1 (5 bases). Trimming left V 1 base short and J 3 bases short, with 12 bases between. The CDR3 totals 14 residues. The germline gives CDR1 SQVTM, CDR2 ANQGSEA. This CDR3 reads CSVEGSGIDYGYTF. DNA of the CDR3: TGCAGCGTTGAAGGGTCAGGGATCGACTATGGCTACACCTTC. Drawing the rest from reference TRBV29-1 and TRBJ1-2, the complete variable domain is SAVISQKPSRDICQRGTSLTIQCQVDSQVTMMFWYRQQPGQSLTLIATANQGSEATYESGFVIDKFPISRPNLTFSTLTVSNMSPEDSSIYLCSVEGSGIDYGYTFGSGTRLTVV.

DNA of the CDR3: TGTGCCATCAGTGACCGTCGGGACCGGCCCCAGCATTTT. It specifies CAISDRRDRPQHF. V and J are TRBV10-3 and TRBJ1-5, with D tentatively TRBD1 (5 bases). The V end was cut by 3 bases, the J end by 9 bases, with 12 bases between. CDR3 size: 13 residues. Germline CDR1 ENHRY, CDR2 SYGVKD.

This chain uses TRBV24-1 with TRBJ1-2; 10 nucleotides align to TRBD1. This CDR3 region has 17 residues. V trimming: 4 bases; J trimming: 2 bases; junction bases outside the gene matches: 9. CDR1 KGHDR and CDR2 SFDVKD come from the germline V gene. CDR3 amino acids: CATSDWDRGPHNYGYTF. The CDR3, as DNA: TGTGCCACCAGTGACTGGGACAGGGGCCCACACAACTATGGCTACACCTTC.

The chain carries TRBV7-2 and TRBJ1-2, with unresolved D. Per germline, CDR1 SGHTA and CDR2 FQGNSA. The CDR3 is 15 amino acids. V lost 5 bases and J lost 4, with 17 bases in between. CDR3 region: CASSISPGGSYGYTF. CDR3 DNA: TGTGCCAGCAGCATATCCCCGGGAGGCTCCTATGGCTACACCTTC.

This clonotype has just one count. V gene TRBV25-1 combines with J gene TRBJ2-2; a possible D gene is TRBD1 (6 bases). The V end lost 5 bases, the J end lost 1 base, and 23 bases lay between the germline ends. Germline values: CDR1 MGHDK, CDR2 SYGVNS. The CDR3 runs 19 residues. CDR3 bases: TGTGCCAGCAGTCCTCGCCTGGGACAACCGTTTAAGAACACCGGGGAGCTGTTTTTT. Translation gives CASSPRLGQPFKNTGELFF.

This clonotype was seen only a few times. The rearrangement uses TRBV7-2 and TRBJ1-2, with D maybe TRBD1 (6 bases). The germline V and J ends were trimmed by 6 bases and 4 bases, with 15 bases remaining between them. The CDR3 is 14 amino acids. Germline V CDR1 and CDR2: SGHTA, FQGNSA. CDR3 amino acids: CASSQGSGVYGYTF. As DNA, the CDR3 is TGTGCCAGCAGTCAGGGGTCAGGGGTCTATGGCTACACCTTC. Full variable domain (missing parts from reference TRBV7-2 and TRBJ1-2): GAGVSQSPSNKVTEKGKDVELRCDPISGHTALYWYRQSLGQGLEFLIYFQGNSAPDKSGLPSDRFSAERTGGSVSTLTIQRTQQEDSAVYLCASSQGSGVYGYTFGSGTRLTVV.

This chain uses TRBV27 with TRBJ2-1, with 7 bases aligning to TRBD2. Looked up from germline, CDR1 is MNHEY and CDR2 is SMNVEV (reference sequence). CDR3 length: 15 amino acids. V lost 3 bases to trimming and J lost 2 bases; unmatched junction nucleotides: 4. CDR3 region: CASSFSAGPYNEQFF. The CDR3 nucleotides read TGTGCCAGCAGTTTCTCAGCGGGACCCTACAATGAGCAGTTCTTC.

This rearrangement joins TRBV15 to TRBJ1-2; 8 bases line up with TRBD1. From germline, CDR1 is LNHNV and CDR2 YYDKDF (reference sequence). The J segment lost 4 bases and the V segment lost 3 bases, leaving 19 bases of the junction unmatched. This CDR3 comprises 19 residues. CDR3 coding DNA: TGTGCCACCAGCAGCTATACAACGCCGGGGGACAGGACGCTCTATGGCTACACCTTC. Its protein is CATSSYTTPGDRTLYGYTF.

This chain uses TRBV2 with TRBJ2-7, with no clear D. Germline CDR1 is SNHLY and CDR2 is FYNNEI. V was cut by 4 bases and J by 3 bases, with 13 bases left in between. The CDR3 has 14 amino acids. The CDR3, as DNA: TGTGCCAGCAGTGGGGTAAGGCGGAGCTACGAGCAGTACTTC. It is translated as CASSGVRRSYEQYF. Complete variable domain (other parts from reference TRBV2 and TRBJ2-7): EPEVTQTPSHQVTQMGQEVILRCVPISNHLYFYWYRQILGQKVEFLVSFYNNEISEKSEIFDDQFSVERPDGSNFTLKIRSTKLEDSAMYFCASSGVRRSYEQYFGPGTRLTVT.

The rearrangement uses TRBV20-1 and TRBJ2-4; D might be TRBD2 (6 bases). Germline CDR1 DFQATT, CDR2 SNEGSKA (reference sequence). Trimming stripped 6 bases from V and 0 bases from J, with 12 bases between. The CDR3 contains 14 residues. The CDR3 DNA sequence: TGCAGTGCGGGGGACTTCTTAGCCAAAAACATTCAGTACTTC. It is translated as CSAGDFLAKNIQYF.

In its sample, this clonotype was seen a few times. This sequence joins TRBV9 and TRBJ1-2, with TRBD1 as a possible D gene (6 bases). CDR1 is SGDLS and CDR2 is YYNGEE in the germline V gene. This CDR3 has 16 amino acids. V was cut by 4 bases and J by 2 bases, with 18 bases left in between. The CDR3: CASSPADRTLNYGYTF. The CDR3 DNA follows: TGTGCCAGCAGCCCAGCGGACAGAACCCTAAACTATGGCTACACCTTC.

V gene TRBV7-9 combines with J gene TRBJ2-5; 10 bases match TRBD2. The CDR3 runs 19 residues. V gave up 5 bases and J gave up 0 bases; unmatched junction bases: 15. Per the germline V gene, CDR1 is SEHNR and CDR2 is FQNEAQ (reference sequence). The DNA of the CDR3 is TGTGCCAGCAGCCGCCGTCTACTAGCGGGACCTTTAAACCAAGAGACCCAGTACTTC. Residues: CASSRRLLAGPLNQETQYF. The variable domain in full, completed from reference TRBV7-9 and TRBJ2-5, reads DTGVSQNPRHKITKRGQNVTFRCDPISEHNRLYWYRQTLGQGPEFLTYFQNEAQLEKSRLLSDRFSAERPKGSFSTLEIQRTEQGDSAMYLCASSRRLLAGPLNQETQYFGPGTRLLVL.

The chain joins TRBV30 to TRBJ2-5, with D perhaps matching TRBD2 (5 bases). The closer fit of TRBJ2-7 to the DNA end suggests the J call may be wrong. CDR3 length: 12 amino acids. Germline V gene lookup returns CDR1 GTSNPN and CDR2 SVGIG (reference sequence). CDR3: CAWSVRGFEQYF. The DNA of the CDR3 is TGTGCCTGGAGTGTTAGAGGGTTCGAGCAGTACTTC.

This chain joins TRBV27 and TRBJ2-7; D may be TRBD1 (6 bases). Trimming cost V 5 bases and J 0 bases, with 17 bases left between them. Germline CDR1 is MNHEY and CDR2 is SMNVEV (reference sequence). The CDR3 runs to 16 residues. CDR3 loop: CASSPPRQESSYEQYF. The CDR3 nucleotides are TGTGCCAGCAGTCCACCAAGACAGGAGTCCTCCTACGAGCAGTACTTC.

The V call is TRBV12-3 or TRBV12-4, the J call TRBJ1-4; the D is unclear. With 7 bases removed from V and 7 bases from J, the gap between germline ends came to 13 bases. The CDR3 is made up of 13 amino acids. The CDR3 protein is CASTISAGEKLFF. For the CDR3, the DNA is TGTGCCAGCACCATTAGTGCAGGTGAAAAACTGTTTTTT.

This clonotype turned up a few times. The chain employs TRBV10-1 and TRBJ2-1; D may be TRBD2 (6 bases). The CDR3 is 20 amino acids. From germline, CDR1 is WNHNN and CDR2 SYGVQD (reference sequence). V lost 0 bases and J 0 bases, leaving 21 bases between the germline ends. This chain's CDR3 is CASSESKNSGIGSSYNEQFF. The CDR3 bases are TGCGCCAGCAGTGAGTCTAAGAATAGCGGCATAGGGAGCTCCTACAATGAGCAGTTCTTC.

J is TRBJ2-1 and V is TRBV12-3 or TRBV12-4, with 7 bases aligning to TRBD2. This CDR3 comprises 15 residues. V shed 5 bases and J 4 bases; nucleotides not matched to a gene: 8. CDR3 amino acids: CASSTSAGEYNEQFF. The DNA of the CDR3 is TGTGCCAGCAGTACGAGCGCGGGAGAGTACAATGAGCAGTTCTTC.

V usage is TRBV10-3 and J usage is TRBJ2-1, with D possibly TRBD1 on 6 matching bases. V was pared by 7 bases and J by 0 bases, with 25 bases between. Germline assignment: CDR1 ENHRY and CDR2 SYGVKD. The CDR3 contains 19 residues. The CDR3 protein is CAIKIAPGHGPGSYNEQFF. The CDR3 nucleotides read TGTGCCATCAAAATTGCGCCGGGACACGGGCCGGGCTCCTACAATGAGCAGTTCTTC.

The chain combines TRBV5-6 with TRBJ2-5; 14 nucleotides line up with TRBD2. Germline-derived CDR1 and CDR2 are SGHDT and YYEEEE. The trim removed 4 bases at V and 4 bases at J, leaving 9 bases unmatched. CDR3 length equals 17 residues. DNA for the CDR3: TGTGCCAGCAGCCCTACAACGGGACTAGCGGGAGCAGAGACCCAGTACTTC. Protein: CASSPTTGLAGAETQYF.

The table lists this clonotype with a few counts. The chain has TRBV20-1 and TRBJ2-1; the D gene could be TRBD1 or TRBD2 (6 bases each). The better agreement between TRBJ2-5 and the DNA end casts doubt on the J call. Germline lookup yields CDR1 DFQATT and CDR2 SNEGSKA (reference sequence). CDR3 length equals 13 residues. CDR3 in DNA: TGCAGTGCTAGTACGGGGGCGCGGGAGACCCAGTACTTC. The encoded protein is CSASTGARETQYF.